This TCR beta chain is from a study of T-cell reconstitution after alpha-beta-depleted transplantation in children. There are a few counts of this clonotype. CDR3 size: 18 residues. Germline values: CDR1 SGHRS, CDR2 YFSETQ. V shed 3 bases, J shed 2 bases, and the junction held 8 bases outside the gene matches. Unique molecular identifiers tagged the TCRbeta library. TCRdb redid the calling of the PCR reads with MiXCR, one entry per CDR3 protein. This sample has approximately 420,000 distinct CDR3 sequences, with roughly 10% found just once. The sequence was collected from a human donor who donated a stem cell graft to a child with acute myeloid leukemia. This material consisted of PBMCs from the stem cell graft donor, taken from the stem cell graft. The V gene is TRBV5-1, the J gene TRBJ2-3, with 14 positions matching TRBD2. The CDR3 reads CASSSGTSGRSYTDTQYF. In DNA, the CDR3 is TGCGCCAGCAGCTCCGGGACTAGCGGGAGATCCTACACAGATACGCAGTATTTT.